Shown below are 22 T cell receptor beta chains from a single sample sequenced in a study of chemoradiotherapy in HPV16-positive cancers. The method was immunoSEQ multiplex PCR; TCRdb's version includes in-frame clones alone and lacks a portion of them. Of 15,000 or so clones listed, 70% to 90% are singletons. The input for sequencing was blood, taken from a patient who underwent chemoradiotherapy. These receptors originate from a human donor with HPV-associated anogenital cancer.

The DNA of the CDR3 is TGTGCCTGGAACGCCGGGACCCCGCTGTTTGAAGCTTTCTTT. Residues: CAWNAGTPLFEAFF. V and J are TRBV30 and TRBJ1-1; possible D gene TRBD1, 5 bases. CDR1 is GTSNPN and CDR2 is SVGIG in the germline V gene (reference sequence). The CDR3 consists of 14 residues. V was shortened by 4 bases and J by 7 bases, with 19 bases between the two germline ends.

The rearrangement joins TRBV5-1 to TRBJ1-5; 7 bases line up with TRBD1. J gave up 2 bases and V 4 bases, and 6 bases lay outside the gene matches. Germline-derived CDR1 and CDR2 are SGHRS and YFSETQ. The CDR3 runs 15 residues. The CDR3 loop reads CASSPGTDRNQPQHF. The CDR3 DNA follows: TGCGCCAGCAGCCCTGGGACAGACCGCAATCAGCCCCAGCATTTT.

The chain combines TRBV19 with TRBJ2-1; TRBD2 aligns across 13 bases. CDR1 LNHDA and CDR2 SQIVND come from the germline V gene (reference sequence). Trimming took 6 bases from V and 7 from J; bases not matched to a gene: 3. There are 14 residues in the CDR3. The CDR3 coding sequence is TGTGCCAGTAGAGGACTAGCGGGAGCGAATGAGCAGTTCTTC. Translation gives CASRGLAGANEQFF.

The sample holds a few counts of this clone. The J gene is TRBJ1-1, the V gene TRBV27; the match to TRBD1 covers 7 bases. Germline V gene data show CDR1 as MNHEY and CDR2 as SMNVEV (reference sequence). The V segment lost 1 base and the J segment 4 bases; nucleotides outside the gene matches: 3. This CDR3 spans 14 amino acids. This chain's CDR3 is CASSLFRGGTEAFF. The CDR3 DNA sequence: TGTGCCAGCAGTTTATTCAGGGGGGGCACTGAAGCTTTCTTT.

The gene calls are TRBV5-7 and TRBJ2-6, with D unclear. TRBV5-7 is designated an ORF whose function remains uncertain. The CDR3 runs to 16 residues. V lost 6 bases and J 5 bases, leaving 18 bases between the germline ends. DNA of the CDR3: TGTGCCAGCAAAATCTGCGTACAAAGTCGGGCCAACGTCCTGACTTTC. This encodes CASKICVQSRANVLTF.

The chain has TRBV7-2 and TRBJ1-2; TRBD1 agrees at 7 bases. In germline, CDR1 is SGHTA, CDR2 FQGNSA. The CDR3 contains 14 residues. With V trimmed by 1 base and J by 4 bases, 3 bases remained unmatched. Here the CDR3 reads CASSLVGTVYGYTF. Written as DNA, the CDR3 is TGTGCCAGCAGCTTAGTTGGGACAGTCTATGGCTACACCTTC.

The chain is built from TRBV19 and TRBJ1-5; possible D gene TRBD1, 5 bases. The CDR3 spans 17 residues. From germline, CDR1 is LNHDA and CDR2 SQIVND (reference sequence). V was cut by 5 bases and J by 1 base, with 18 bases left in between. CDR3 sequence (DNA): TGTGCCAGTAGTTCTCATTCTGGGGGTGCGAGCAATCAGCCCCAGCATTTT. Encoded protein: CASSSHSGGASNQPQHF.

The rearrangement joins TRBV5-5 to TRBJ2-7, with 7 bases aligning to TRBD2. The CDR3 sequence is 16 residues long. Trimming at V came to 4 bases and at J to 5 bases, leaving 15 bases not matched to a gene. The V gene's germline CDR1 is SGHKS and CDR2 YYEKEE (reference sequence). The CDR3 DNA reads as TGTGCCAGCAGCCCTGGTTGGGGAGGGAGGGTCCACGAGCAGTACTTC. Translated: CASSPGWGGRVHEQYF.

The CDR3 sequence: CASSAWISGNQPQHF. The DNA for the CDR3 is TGTGCCAGCAGTGCTTGGATTAGCGGCAATCAGCCCCAGCATTTT. This chain joins TRBV6-1 and TRBJ1-5; no definite D call. The CDR3 totals 15 residues. Trimming left V 4 bases short and J 2 bases short, with 12 bases between. Germline assignment: CDR1 MNHNS and CDR2 SASEGT.

Only a few counts were recorded for this clone. The chain couples TRBV7-9 to TRBJ1-1; D might be TRBD1 (5 bases). Deletions cut 7 bases from V and 0 bases from J, with 12 bases between. The CDR3 totals 14 residues. The germline CDR1 and CDR2 sequences are SEHNR and FQNEAQ (reference sequence). CDR3 coding DNA: TGTGCCAGCAAACCGATGGGGCTGAACACTGAAGCTTTCTTT. Translation gives CASKPMGLNTEAFF.

This clone has only a few counts. The CDR3 DNA reads TGTGCCAGCAGTTTAGGACTCTACGAGCAGTACTTC. Translation: CASSLGLYEQYF. This chain links TRBV28 with TRBJ2-7; D is perhaps TRBD2 (5 bases). Trimming shortened V by 2 bases and J by 3 bases, and 5 bases separated the two germline ends. The CDR3 has 12 residues. Germline CDR1 and CDR2: MDHEN and SYDVKM.

The chain is built from TRBV30 and TRBJ1-4; no definite D call. The CDR3 is made up of 11 amino acids. With 4 bases removed from V and 6 bases from J, the gap between germline ends came to 6 bases. The germline V gene has CDR1 GTSNPN and CDR2 SVGIG (reference sequence). For the CDR3, the DNA is TGTGCCTGGACGCTTGATGAAAAACTGTTTTTT. Its protein is CAWTLDEKLFF.

The V gene is TRBV27, the J gene TRBJ2-5, with unresolved D. Trimming took 5 bases from V and 5 from J, leaving 9 bases between them. The CDR3 has 12 residues. CDR1 is MNHEY and CDR2 is SMNVEV in the germline V gene (reference sequence). DNA for the CDR3: TGTGCCAGCAGTCCCTCCCCTGAGACCCAGTACTTC. Residues: CASSPSPETQYF.

This rearrangement joins TRBV7-2 to TRBJ1-2; no firm D call. The CDR3 runs to 17 residues. V lost 3 bases to trimming and J lost 5 bases, with 22 bases between them. Germline CDR1 and CDR2: SGHTA and FQGNSA. The CDR3 here is CASSFLPVTEGEYGYTF. In nucleotides, the CDR3 is TGTGCCAGCAGCTTTCTCCCAGTCACAGAGGGAGAATATGGCTACACCTTC.

The V and J genes are TRBV5-1 and TRBJ2-7, with D perhaps TRBD1 (6 bases). Trimming took 2 bases from V and 3 from J, leaving 12 bases between them. The CDR3 sequence is 14 residues long. Germline-derived CDR1 and CDR2 are SGHRS and YFSETQ. The CDR3 DNA reads as TGCGCCAGCAGCTTTTGGACAGAGAGCTACGAGCAGTACTTC. Its translation: CASSFWTESYEQYF.

The CDR3 sequence: CSVGGTVTEAFF. CDR3 bases: TGCAGCGTGGGAGGGACAGTCACTGAAGCTTTCTTT. The chain links TRBV29-1 to TRBJ1-1; 7 nucleotides match TRBD1. This CDR3 contains 12 residues. J was trimmed by 4 bases and V by 6 bases; bases with no gene match: 5. Germline CDR1 SQVTM, CDR2 ANQGSEA. Using reference TRBV29-1 and TRBJ1-1 for the parts outside the CDR3, the full variable domain is SAVISQKPSRDICQRGTSLTIQCQVDSQVTMMFWYRQQPGQSLTLIATANQGSEATYESGFVIDKFPISRPNLTFSTLTVSNMSPEDSSIYLCSVGGTVTEAFFGQGTRLTVV.

The V and J genes are TRBV12-5 and TRBJ2-2; 9 bases match TRBD1. The germline V gene encodes CDR1 LGHNT and CDR2 FRNRAP. The CDR3 runs 16 residues. V shed 0 bases and J 8 bases; nucleotides not matched to a gene: 7. CDR3 loop: CASGLVRTGGIGELFF. The CDR3 DNA sequence: TGTGCTAGTGGTTTGGTACGTACAGGGGGCATTGGGGAGCTGTTTTTT.

The chain has TRBV19 and TRBJ2-3; 11 bases agree with TRBD2. Germline CDR1 reads LNHDA; CDR2 reads SQIVND (reference sequence). Losses at the gene ends were 7 bases for V and 5 bases for J; bases not matched to a gene: 11. This CDR3 has 16 amino acids. The CDR3, as DNA: TGTGCCAGTAAGAGAGTAGCGGGGGGGTTAGGAGATACGCAGTATTTT. Translation: CASKRVAGGLGDTQYF. Full variable domain (rest looked up from reference TRBV19 and TRBJ2-3): DGGITQSPKYLFRKEGQNVTLSCEQNLNHDAMYWYRQDPGQGLRLIYYSQIVNDFQKGDIAEGYSVSREKKESFPLTVTSAQKNPTAFYLCASKRVAGGLGDTQYFGPGTRLTVL.

The chain recombines TRBV9 with TRBJ2-1; TRBD2 agrees at 8 bases. Germline V gene sequence: CDR1 SGDLS, CDR2 YYNGEE. V gave up 0 bases and J gave up 3 bases; unmatched junction bases: 2. The CDR3 is 15 amino acids. CDR3 coding DNA: TGTGCCAGCAGCGTAGAGAGCGGGGGCTACAATGAGCAGTTCTTC. The encoded protein is CASSVESGGYNEQFF.

The genes are TRBV2 and TRBJ1-4; 7 positions match TRBD1. CDR3 size: 15 residues. From germline, CDR1 is SNHLY and CDR2 FYNNEI. V shed 3 bases and J 3 bases; nucleotides not matched to a gene: 4. CDR3 in DNA: TGTGCCAGCAGTGAGACAGGGCAGCCTAATGAAAAACTGTTTTTT. Translated: CASSETGQPNEKLFF.

The rearrangement uses TRBV6-1 and TRBJ2-7; perhaps TRBD2 as D (6 bases). Germline V gives CDR1 MNHNS, CDR2 SASEGT. Trimming took off 3 bases at V and 3 bases at J, with 9 bases between the two ends. The CDR3 runs to 13 residues. The chain's CDR3 is CASSDQGGYEQYF. In DNA form, the CDR3 reads TGTGCCAGCAGTGACCAGGGAGGCTACGAGCAGTACTTC.

The rearrangement links TRBV6-5 to TRBJ1-3; 7 bases fit TRBD1. The CDR3 is made up of 15 amino acids. The ends lost 5 bases at V and 2 bases at J; junction bases unmatched: 6. Per the germline V gene, CDR1 is MNHEY and CDR2 is SVGAGI. CDR3 sequence (DNA): TGTGCCAGCAGTCGATCCCAGGGGGCTGGAAACACCATATATTTT. It is translated as CASSRSQGAGNTIYF.